The rows below give T cell receptor beta chains drawn from one sample of a study of blood T cell repertoires in COVID-19. Sequenced by immunoSEQ multiplex PCR; TCRdb stores in-frame clones only, minus some. The sample yields approximately 350,000 clones, more than 75% seen once. The sequenced sample consisted of PBMCs or T cells enriched from blood (not recorded which). The receptors stem from a woman aged 30 to 39 who had recovered from COVID-19. The CDR3 runs from the conserved cysteine through the conserved F or W. The D gene is left open where the match is weak. Not every row has a clone size; where given, it reads once, few, many or a size class.

>TRBD1|TRBJ1-1|-|TRBV10-3
CAICNTGGTEAFF
TGTGCCATCTGTAATACAGGGGGCACTGAAGCTTTCTTT
>-|TRBJ1-2|-|TRBV2
CASSEYRADGYTF
TGTGCCAGCAGTGAATACAGGGCAGACGGCTACACCTTC
>-|TRBJ2-7|-|TRBV2
CASTVEGYEQYF
TGTGCCAGCACGGTAGAGGGCTACGAGCAGTACTTC
>-|TRBJ2-1|-|TRBV6-5
CASSSRDHEFF
TGTGCCAGCAGTTCCCGGGATCACGAGTTCTTC
>TRBD2|TRBJ2-2|-|TRBV10-1
CASSDPSSGGANGELFF
TGCGCCAGCAGTGATCCTTCTAGCGGGGGGGCAAACGGGGAGCTGTTTTTT
>-|TRBJ2-7|-|TRBV18
CASSPPGQGTADEQYF
TGTGCCAGCTCACCACCGGGGCAGGGGACGGCGGACGAGCAGTACTTC
>-|TRBJ1-1|-|TRBV2
CASMTRDAGDTEAFF
TGTGCCAGCATGACACGGGACGCGGGGGACACTGAAGCTTTCTTT
>-|TRBJ1-1|-|TRBV28
CASSVQGKEAFF
TGTGCCAGCAGTGTCCAGGGCAAAGAGGCTTTCTTT
>-|TRBJ1-1|-|TRBV4-1
CASSQDDVRANTEAFF
TGCGCCAGCAGCCAAGATGATGTCAGGGCGAACACTGAAGCTTTCTTT
>TRBD2|TRBJ2-3|-|TRBV19
CASSNFGGATDTQYF
TGTGCCAGTAGTAATTTCGGGGGGGCCACAGATACGCAGTATTTT
>TRBD1|TRBJ1-2|-|TRBV14
CASSQDSGTGASYTF
TGTGCCAGCAGCCAAGATTCGGGGACAGGGGCTAGCTACACCTTC
>TRBD1|TRBJ2-7|once|TRBV19
CASSAGQAATYEQYF
TGTGCCAGTAGCGCAGGACAGGCAGCTACTTACGAGCAGTACTTC
>TRBD1|TRBJ2-5|-|TRBV5-1
CASSLTGTGNGETQYF
TGCGCCAGCAGTTTAACCGGGACAGGGAACGGAGAGACCCAGTACTTC
>-|TRBJ1-5|-|TRBV19
CASSIETGFNQPQHF
TGTGCCAGTAGTATCGAGACAGGCTTCAATCAGCCCCAGCATTTT
>TRBD1|TRBJ1-2|once|TRBV25-1
CASSAARGRGGYTF
TGTGCCAGCAGTGCAGCCAGGGGGCGCGGGGGCTACACCTTC
>TRBD1|TRBJ1-4|once|TRBV28
CASSADRVGAEKLFF
TGTGCCAGCAGTGCGGACAGGGTGGGGGCTGAAAAACTGTTTTTT
>TRBD2|TRBJ2-1|few|TRBV3-1/TRBV3-2
CASSPLRRGGQGYNEQFF
TGTGCCAGCAGCCCTTTACGACGGGGGGGTCAGGGCTACAATGAGCAGTTCTTC
>-|TRBJ2-1|-|TRBV18
CASSRQGDDEQFF
TGTGCCAGCTCACGGCAGGGTGACGATGAGCAGTTCTTC
>-|TRBJ2-7|-|TRBV4-1
CASSLRITDSEQYF
TGCGCCAGCAGCTTACGAATAACGGACAGCGAGCAGTACTTC
>TRBD1|TRBJ1-2|few|TRBV2
CASSPPQGVDYGYTF
TGTGCCAGCAGCCCGCCCCAGGGGGTAGACTATGGCTACACCTTC
>TRBD2|TRBJ2-3|-|TRBV27
CASSLNVGLAGDTQYF
TGTGCCAGCAGTTTAAATGTGGGACTAGCAGGAGATACGCAGTATTTT
>-|TRBJ1-5|-|TRBV16
CASSQYSDQPQHF
TGTGCCAGCAGCCAATACTCTGATCAGCCCCAGCATTTT
>-|TRBJ2-5|-|TRBV19
CASSIDLEGTQYF
TGTGCCAGTAGTATAGATCTGGAGGGGACCCAGTACTTC
>TRBD1|TRBJ1-6|-|TRBV18
CASSPGQGNNSPLHF
TGTGCCAGCTCCCCGGGACAGGGGAATAATTCACCCCTCCACTTT
>TRBD1|TRBJ1-1|-|TRBV30
CAWRAAQGRNTEAFF
TGTGCCTGGAGGGCGGCACAGGGGAGGAACACTGAAGCTTTCTTT
>-|TRBJ1-4|-|TRBV30
CAWSGGPQLSNEKLFF
TGTGCCTGGAGTGGTGGGCCCCAACTTTCTAATGAAAAACTGTTTTTT
>TRBD1|TRBJ1-5|few|TRBV28
CASSGQAYSNQPQHF
TGTGCCAGCAGTGGACAGGCGTATAGCAATCAGCCCCAGCATTTT
>-|TRBJ1-1|-|TRBV24-1
CATSEPGGTEAFF
TGTGCCACCAGTGAACCCGGGGGCACTGAAGCTTTCTTT
>-|TRBJ1-4|once|TRBV5-6
CASSFQGYEKLFF
TGTGCCAGCAGCTTCCAGGGCTATGAAAAACTGTTTTTT
>-|TRBJ1-1|-|TRBV7-2
CASRIRDYGEAFF
TGTGCCAGCAGGATCAGGGATTATGGTGAAGCTTTCTTT
>TRBD1|TRBJ2-7|-|TRBV5-4
CASSSLGQGFNEQYF
TGTGCCAGCAGCTCCCTCGGACAGGGGTTTAACGAGCAGTACTTC
>-|TRBJ2-7|-|TRBV28
CASTLTGTPSYEQYF
TGTGCCAGCACTCTAACCGGGACTCCCTCCTACGAGCAGTACTTC
>TRBD2|TRBJ2-5|-|TRBV2
CASSPRLADQETQYF
TGTGCCAGCAGCCCACGACTAGCGGACCAAGAGACCCAGTACTTC
>TRBD2|TRBJ2-1|-|TRBV3-1/TRBV3-2
CASSPRTSGNNEQFF
TGTGCCAGCAGCCCACGGACTAGCGGGAACAATGAGCAGTTCTTC
>TRBD2|TRBJ2-7|-|TRBV7-2
CASSLLAGDSYEQYF
TGTGCCAGCAGCCTGCTAGCGGGAGACTCCTACGAGCAGTACTTC
>-|TRBJ1-5|-|TRBV27
CASSQWASSNQPQHF
TGTGCCAGCAGCCAGTGGGCAAGTAGCAATCAGCCCCAGCATTTT
>TRBD2|TRBJ2-1|-|TRBV18
CASSPYRQGLAGEHYNEQFF
TGTGCCAGCTCACCATATCGACAGGGTTTAGCGGGGGAGCACTACAATGAGCAGTTCTTC
>TRBD2|TRBJ2-7|-|TRBV5-1
CASSLGTSGGAFSYEQYF
TGCGCCAGCAGCTTGGGGACTAGCGGGGGGGCTTTTTCCTACGAGCAGTACTTC
>TRBD2|TRBJ2-6|-|TRBV2
CASTHRGSGMGGANVLTF
TGTGCCAGCACCCATCGGGGTAGCGGGATGGGTGGGGCCAACGTCCTGACTTTC
>-|TRBJ2-7|-|TRBV28
CASSFSGTALGEQYF
TGTGCCAGCAGTTTTAGCGGGACAGCACTCGGGGAGCAGTACTTC
>-|TRBJ1-1|-|TRBV28
CASSLRTAGGNTEAFF
TGTGCCAGCAGTCTCAGGACCGCGGGGGGGAACACTGAAGCTTTCTTT
>TRBD2|TRBJ2-1|-|TRBV13
CASSSGLAGGPGNEQFF
TGTGCCAGCAGCTCGGGACTAGCGGGAGGGCCTGGGAATGAGCAGTTCTTC
>-|TRBJ1-3|-|TRBV28
CASTSPGSGNTIYF
TGTGCCAGCACAAGTCCAGGGTCTGGAAACACCATATATTTT
>-|TRBJ1-2|-|TRBV6-5
CASSYYKLLDGYTF
TGTGCCAGCAGTTACTATAAGTTACTGGATGGCTACACCTTC
>-|TRBJ2-2|-|TRBV6-4
CASSDSAGSNTGELFF
TGTGCCAGCAGTGACTCGGCAGGGTCGAACACCGGGGAGCTGTTTTTT
>-|TRBJ1-1|-|TRBV3-1/TRBV3-2
CASSQQQNTEAFF
TGTGCCAGCAGCCAACAACAGAACACTGAAGCTTTCTTT
>-|TRBJ1-6|-|TRBV11-2
CASSLDEESPLHF
TGTGCCAGCAGCTTAGATGAGGAATCACCCCTCCACTTT
>-|TRBJ2-7|-|TRBV5-6
CASSLGGSSYEQYF
TGTGCCAGCAGCTTGGGCGGTAGCTCCTACGAGCAGTACTTC
>-|TRBJ2-5|-|TRBV9
CASSEGGQFQETQYF
TGTGCCAGCAGCGAGGGGGGACAGTTCCAAGAGACCCAGTACTTC
>TRBD2|TRBJ2-1|-|TRBV27
CASSSVAGVSYNEQFF
TGTGCCAGCAGTTCCGTAGCGGGAGTGTCCTACAATGAGCAGTTCTTC
>-|TRBJ1-5|-|TRBV5-5
CASSVDGAPGPQHF
TGTGCCAGCAGCGTCGACGGCGCCCCGGGGCCCCAGCATTTT
>TRBD1|TRBJ2-3|few|TRBV5-1
CASSSTGGTDTQYF
TGCGCCAGCAGCTCAACAGGGGGCACAGATACGCAGTATTTT
>-|TRBJ1-1|few|TRBV27
CASSWGPLNTEAFF
TGTGCCAGCTCCTGGGGCCCCTTGAACACTGAAGCTTTCTTT
>-|TRBJ2-1|-|TRBV6-5
CASLPGVSYNEQFF
TGTGCCAGCTTGCCGGGGGTCTCCTACAATGAGCAGTTCTTC
>-|TRBJ2-1|-|TRBV14
CASSLNLGRLSYNEQFF
TGTGCCAGCAGCCTAAACCTAGGGAGACTTTCCTACAATGAGCAGTTCTTC